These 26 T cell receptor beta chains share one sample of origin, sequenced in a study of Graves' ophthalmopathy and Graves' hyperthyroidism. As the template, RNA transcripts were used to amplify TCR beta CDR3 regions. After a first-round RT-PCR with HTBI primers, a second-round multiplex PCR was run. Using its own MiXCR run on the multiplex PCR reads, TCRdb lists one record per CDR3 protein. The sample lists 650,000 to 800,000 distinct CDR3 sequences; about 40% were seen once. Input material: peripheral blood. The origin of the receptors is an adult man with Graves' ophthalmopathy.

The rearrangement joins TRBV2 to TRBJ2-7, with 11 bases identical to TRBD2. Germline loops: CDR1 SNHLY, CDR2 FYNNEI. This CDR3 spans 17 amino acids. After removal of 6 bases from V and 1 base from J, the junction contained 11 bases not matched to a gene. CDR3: CASRHPTSGSISYEQYF. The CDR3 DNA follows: TGTGCCAGCAGGCACCCCACTAGCGGGAGTATTTCCTACGAGCAGTACTTC.

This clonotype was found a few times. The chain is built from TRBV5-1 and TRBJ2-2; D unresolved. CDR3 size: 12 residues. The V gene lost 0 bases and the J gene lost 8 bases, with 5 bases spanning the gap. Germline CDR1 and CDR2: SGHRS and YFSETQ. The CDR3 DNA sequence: TGCGCCAGCAGCTTGGTGCTTGGGGAGCTGTTTTTT. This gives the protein CASSLVLGELFF. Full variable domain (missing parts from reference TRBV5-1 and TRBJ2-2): KAGVTQTPRYLIKTRGQQVTLSCSPISGHRSVSWYQQTPGQGLQFLFEYFSETQRNKGNFPGRFSGRQFSNSRSEMNVSTLELGDSALYLCASSLVLGELFFGEGSRLTVL.

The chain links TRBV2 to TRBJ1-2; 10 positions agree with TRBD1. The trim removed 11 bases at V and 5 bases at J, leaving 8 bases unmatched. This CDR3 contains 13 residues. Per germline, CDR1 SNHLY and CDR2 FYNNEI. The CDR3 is CARTGGQGYGYTF. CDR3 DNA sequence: TGTGCCCGGACCGGGGGACAGGGGTATGGCTACACCTTC.

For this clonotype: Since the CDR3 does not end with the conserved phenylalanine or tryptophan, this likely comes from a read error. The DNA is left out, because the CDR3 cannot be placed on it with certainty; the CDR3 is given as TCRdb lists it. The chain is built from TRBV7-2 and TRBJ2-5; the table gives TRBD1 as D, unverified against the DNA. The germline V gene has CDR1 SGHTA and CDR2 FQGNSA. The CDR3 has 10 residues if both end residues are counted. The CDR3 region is CASSLQGPDT.

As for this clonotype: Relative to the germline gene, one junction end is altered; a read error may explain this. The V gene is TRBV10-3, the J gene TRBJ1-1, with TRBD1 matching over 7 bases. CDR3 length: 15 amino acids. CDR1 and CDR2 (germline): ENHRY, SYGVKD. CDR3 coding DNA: TGTGCCAGCAGTTACTCCAGGACAGGATGGACTGAAGCTTTCTTT. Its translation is CASSYSRTGWTEAFF.

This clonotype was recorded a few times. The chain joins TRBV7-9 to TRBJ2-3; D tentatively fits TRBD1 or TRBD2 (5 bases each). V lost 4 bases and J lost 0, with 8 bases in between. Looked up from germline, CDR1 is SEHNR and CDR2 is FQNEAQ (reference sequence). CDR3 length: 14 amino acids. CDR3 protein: CASSYGASTDTQYF. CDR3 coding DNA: TGTGCCAGCAGCTACGGGGCTAGCACAGATACGCAGTATTTT.

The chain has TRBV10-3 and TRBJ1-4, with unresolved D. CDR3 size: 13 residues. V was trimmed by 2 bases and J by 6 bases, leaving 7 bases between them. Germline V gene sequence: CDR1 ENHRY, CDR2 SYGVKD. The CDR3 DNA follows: TGTGCCATCAGTGAGGGACTGCATGAAAAACTGTTTTTT. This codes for CAISEGLHEKLFF.

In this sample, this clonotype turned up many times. DNA of the CDR3: TGTGCCATCAGTGAGGGACAAGAGACCTACGAGCAGTACTTC. The encoded protein is CAISEGQETYEQYF. V gene TRBV10-3 combines with J gene TRBJ2-7; TRBD1 might be the D (5 bases). The CDR3 runs to 14 residues. Germline V gene lookup returns CDR1 ENHRY and CDR2 SYGVKD. The V gene lost 2 bases and the J gene lost 2 bases, with 10 bases spanning the gap.

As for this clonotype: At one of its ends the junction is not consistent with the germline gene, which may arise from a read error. The CDR3 protein is CASSQGVAYVLTF. The CDR3 coding sequence is TGTGCCAGCAGCCAAGGGGTAGCCTACGTCCTGACTTTC. The chain recombines TRBV4-1 with TRBJ2-6; a weak D match, TRBD1 (5 bases). The CDR3 sequence is 13 residues long. The V gene's germline CDR1 is MGHRA and CDR2 YSYEKL.

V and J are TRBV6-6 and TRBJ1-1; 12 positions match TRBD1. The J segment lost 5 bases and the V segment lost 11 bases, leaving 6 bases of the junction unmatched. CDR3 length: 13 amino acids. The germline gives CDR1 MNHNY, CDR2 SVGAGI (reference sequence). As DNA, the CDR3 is TGTGCCGTAAAGGGACAGGGGGCAACTGAAGCTTTCTTT. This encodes CAVKGQGATEAFF.

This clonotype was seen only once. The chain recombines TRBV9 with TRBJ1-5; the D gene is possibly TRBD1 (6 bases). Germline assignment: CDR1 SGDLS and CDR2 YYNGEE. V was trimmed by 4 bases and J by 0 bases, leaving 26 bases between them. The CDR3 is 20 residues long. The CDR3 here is CASSPGGRGGQIYSNQPQHF. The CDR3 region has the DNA TGTGCCAGCAGCCCCGGCGGACGAGGGGGACAAATTTATAGCAATCAGCCCCAGCATTTT.

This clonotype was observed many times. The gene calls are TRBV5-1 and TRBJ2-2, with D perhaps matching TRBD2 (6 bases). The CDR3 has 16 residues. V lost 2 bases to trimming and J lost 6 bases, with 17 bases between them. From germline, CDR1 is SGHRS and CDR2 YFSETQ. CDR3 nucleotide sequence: TGCGCCAGCAGCTTTGCGAGCCAGGGAGGTTCCGGGGAGCTGTTTTTT. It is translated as CASSFASQGGSGELFF.

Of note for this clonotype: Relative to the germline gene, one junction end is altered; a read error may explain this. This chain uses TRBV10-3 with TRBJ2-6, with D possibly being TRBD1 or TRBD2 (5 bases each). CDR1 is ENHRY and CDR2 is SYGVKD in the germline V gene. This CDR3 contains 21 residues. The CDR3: CASSYSFGRFGGYSGANVLTF. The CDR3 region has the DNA TGTGCCAGCAGTTACTCTTTCGGTCGATTTGGGGGATACTCTGGGGCCAACGTCCTGACTTTC.

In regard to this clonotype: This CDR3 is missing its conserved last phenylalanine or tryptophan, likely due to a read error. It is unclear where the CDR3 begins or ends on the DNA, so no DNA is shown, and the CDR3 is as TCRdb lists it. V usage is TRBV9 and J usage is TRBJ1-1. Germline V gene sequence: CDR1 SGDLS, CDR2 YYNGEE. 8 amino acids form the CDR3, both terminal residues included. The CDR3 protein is CASSFTSG.

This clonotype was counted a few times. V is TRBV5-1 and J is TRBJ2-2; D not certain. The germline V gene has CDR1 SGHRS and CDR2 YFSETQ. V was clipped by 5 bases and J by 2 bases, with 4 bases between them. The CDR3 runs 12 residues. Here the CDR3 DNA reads TGCGCCAGCAGGGACAACACCGGGGAGCTGTTTTTT. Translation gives CASRDNTGELFF.

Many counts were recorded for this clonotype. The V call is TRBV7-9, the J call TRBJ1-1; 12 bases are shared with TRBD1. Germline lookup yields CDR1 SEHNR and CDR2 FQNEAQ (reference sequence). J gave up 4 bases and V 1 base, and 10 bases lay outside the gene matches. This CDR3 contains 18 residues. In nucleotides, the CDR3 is TGTGCCAGCAGCTTAGTGGCTGGGGACAGGGGGCGATCCACTGAAGCTTTCTTT. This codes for CASSLVAGDRGRSTEAFF.

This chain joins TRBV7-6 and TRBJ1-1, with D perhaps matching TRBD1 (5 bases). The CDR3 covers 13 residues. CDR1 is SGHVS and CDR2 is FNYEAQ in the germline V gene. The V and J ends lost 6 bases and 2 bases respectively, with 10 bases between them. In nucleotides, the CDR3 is TGTGCCAGCAGGAGGGACGCTAACACTGAAGCTTTCTTT. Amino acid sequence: CASRRDANTEAFF.

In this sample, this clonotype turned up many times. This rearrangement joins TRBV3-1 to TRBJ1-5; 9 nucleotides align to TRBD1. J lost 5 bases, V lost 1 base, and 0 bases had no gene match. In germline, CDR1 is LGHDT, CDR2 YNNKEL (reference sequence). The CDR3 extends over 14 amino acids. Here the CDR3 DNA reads TGTGCCAGCAGCCAAGGGACAGGGGATCAGCCCCAGCATTTT. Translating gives CASSQGTGDQPQHF.

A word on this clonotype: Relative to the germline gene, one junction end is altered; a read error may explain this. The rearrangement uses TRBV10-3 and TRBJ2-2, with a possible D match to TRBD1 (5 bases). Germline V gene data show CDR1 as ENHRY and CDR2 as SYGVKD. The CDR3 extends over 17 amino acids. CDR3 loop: CASSDRYLYLDTGELFF. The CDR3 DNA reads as TGTGCCAGCAGTGACAGATACCTTTACCTAGACACCGGGGAGCTGTTTTTT.

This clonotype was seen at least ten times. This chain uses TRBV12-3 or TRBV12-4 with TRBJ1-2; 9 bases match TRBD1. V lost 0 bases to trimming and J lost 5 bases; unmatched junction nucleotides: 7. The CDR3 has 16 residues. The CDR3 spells CASSLAEGQGLYGYTF. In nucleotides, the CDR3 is TGTGCCAGCAGTTTAGCGGAGGGACAGGGACTTTATGGCTACACCTTC.

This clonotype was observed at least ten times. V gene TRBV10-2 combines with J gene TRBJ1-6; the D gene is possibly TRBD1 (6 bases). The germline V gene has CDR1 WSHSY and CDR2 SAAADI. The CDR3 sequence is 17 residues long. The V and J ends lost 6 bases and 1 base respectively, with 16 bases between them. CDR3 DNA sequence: TGCGCCAGCAGACCGGACAGTGTCGGGTCCTATAATTCACCCCTCCACTTT. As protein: CASRPDSVGSYNSPLHF.

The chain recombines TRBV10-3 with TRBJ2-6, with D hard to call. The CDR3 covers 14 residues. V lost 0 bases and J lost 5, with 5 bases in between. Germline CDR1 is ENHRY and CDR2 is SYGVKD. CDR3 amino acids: CAISESGRANVLTF. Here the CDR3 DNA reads TGTGCCATCAGTGAGTCTGGCAGGGCCAACGTCCTGACTTTC.

The chain's CDR3 is CASSSPPPPGTGTVHEKLFF. In nucleotides, the CDR3 is TGTGCCAGCAGCTCACCTCCACCGCCGGGGACAGGGACGGTTCATGAAAAACTGTTTTTT. The chain joins TRBV9 to TRBJ1-4, with 9 bases that match TRBD1. CDR1 and CDR2 (germline): SGDLS, YYNGEE. The CDR3 length is 20 residues. The V and J ends lost 4 bases and 6 bases, in that order; junction bases with no gene match: 22.

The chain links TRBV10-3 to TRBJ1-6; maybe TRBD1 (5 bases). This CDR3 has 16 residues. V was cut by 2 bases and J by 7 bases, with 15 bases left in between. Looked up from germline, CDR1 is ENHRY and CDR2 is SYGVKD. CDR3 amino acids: CAISERQGISNSPLHF. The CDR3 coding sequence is TGTGCCATCAGTGAGAGGCAGGGAATATCCAATTCACCCCTCCACTTT.

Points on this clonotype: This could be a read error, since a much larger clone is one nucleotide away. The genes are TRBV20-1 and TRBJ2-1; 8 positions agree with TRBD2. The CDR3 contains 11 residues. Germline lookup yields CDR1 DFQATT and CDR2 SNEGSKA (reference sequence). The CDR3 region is CGAKPGLEMFF. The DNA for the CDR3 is TGCGGTGCCAAACCGGGACTAGAGATGTTCTTC.

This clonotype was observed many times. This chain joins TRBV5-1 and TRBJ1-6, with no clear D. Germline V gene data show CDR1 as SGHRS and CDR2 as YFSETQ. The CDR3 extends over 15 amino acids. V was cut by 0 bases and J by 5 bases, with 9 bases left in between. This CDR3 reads CASSLASVHNSPLHF. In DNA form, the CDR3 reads TGCGCCAGCAGCTTGGCTTCGGTGCATAATTCACCCCTCCACTTT.